The T cell receptor beta chain described here comes from a study of identical twins. Each CDR3 protein gets one entry after TCRdb re-called the 5' RACE reads with MiXCR. Among under 900,000 distinct CDR3 sequences listed, roughly 12% were seen once. This clonotype has at least ten counts. Its antigen is not identified. Per germline, CDR1 MNHNS and CDR2 SASEGT. This CDR3 contains 14 residues. The V gene lost 5 bases and the J gene lost 2 bases, with 7 bases spanning the gap. Regarding the study as a whole: Researchers reported excess low generation probability among twin-shared out-of-frame alpha sequences. Invariant T cells like MAIT and iNKT could partly confound the zero-insertion analyses.

In addition, the sample was reused for a study of yellow fever vaccine responses in identical twins.

The sequence came from a woman between 18 and 29 years old in good health. V is TRBV6-1 and J is TRBJ2-6; D might be TRBD1 (5 bases). The material sequenced was PBMCs. The CDR3, as DNA: TGTGCCAGCAGTAGGACAACTGGGGCCAACGTCCTGACTTTC. This sequence encodes CASSRTTGANVLTF.